This T cell receptor beta chain originates from a study of CD8+ T cells in alopecia areata. The overall study: Twice a day, 5 to 10 mg of oral tofacitinib was administered to treated patients.

The study, taken as a whole, reports: Scalp clonality and expanded CD8+ clones among the top 100 showed significant decreases with tofacitinib. Normal scalp showed lower clonality than lesional scalp, especially alopecia totalis/universalis.

Deletions cut 0 bases from V and 3 bases from J, with 6 bases between. This CDR3 contains 13 residues. The germline V gene has CDR1 SGHVS and CDR2 FNYEAQ. Of note for this clone: Its antigen is still unknown.

The sequencing template was cDNA reverse transcribed from extracted RNA. Profiling relied on immunoSEQ multiplex PCR, and the TCRdb table lists in-frame clones only, not all of them. The sample holds about 180,000 clones, approximately 53% seen once. Indicated treatment: oral pan-JAK inhibitor, 5-10 mg twice daily. V is TRBV7-6 and J is TRBJ2-7; D possibly uses TRBD1 or TRBD2 (5 bases each). The material was CD8+ T cells sorted from blood, obtained at week 24, from a patient treated with tofacitinib. The sequence was collected from a human donor with alopecia areata. The CDR3: CASSLAGDYEQYF. The CDR3 coding sequence is TGTGCCAGCAGCTTAGCGGGGGACTACGAGCAGTACTTC. Full variable domain (rest looked up from reference TRBV7-6 and TRBJ2-7): GAGVSQSPRYKVTKRGQDVALRCDPISGHVSLYWYRQALGQGPEFLTYFNYEAQQDKSGLPNDRFSAERPEGSISTLTIQRTEQRDSAMYRCASSLAGDYEQYFGPGTRLTVT.